These T cell receptor beta chains were read from a single sample in a study of blood T cells in healthy people across ages. TCRdb re-derived calls from the 5' RACE reads in MiXCR, one entry per CDR3 protein. The table lists under 2 million distinct CDR3 sequences, around 35% of them singletons. The sample consisted of blood. The receptor set was obtained from a woman aged 25 to 39 in good health. CDR3s include the opening cysteine and the closing phenylalanine or tryptophan. A D gene is named only where the DNA matches it firmly. Not every row has a clone size; where given, it reads once, few, many or a size class.

V gene: TRBV7-2; clone size: .; D gene: .; J gene: TRBJ1-6; CDR3 protein: CASSLSSPLHF; CDR3 DNA: TGTGCCAGCAGCTTAAGTTCACCCCTCCACTTT
V gene: TRBV11-2; clone size: .; D gene: .; J gene: TRBJ2-1; CDR3 protein: CASSLIERDEQFF; CDR3 DNA: TGTGCCAGCAGCTTAATTGAGAGGGATGAGCAGTTCTTC
V gene: TRBV9; clone size: many; D gene: .; J gene: TRBJ1-2; CDR3 protein: CASSVGGAGYTF; CDR3 DNA: TGTGCCAGCAGCGTTGGCGGGGCTGGCTACACCTTC
V gene: TRBV27; clone size: .; D gene: .; J gene: TRBJ2-2; CDR3 protein: CASSLSSGTGELFF; CDR3 DNA: TGTGCCAGCAGTTTATCTAGCGGCACCGGGGAGCTGTTTTTT
V gene: TRBV6-2/TRBV6-3; clone size: .; D gene: .; J gene: TRBJ2-5; CDR3 protein: CASSLTISEKTQYF; CDR3 DNA: TGTGCCAGCAGCCTTACGATTAGCGAAAAGACCCAGTACTTC
V gene: TRBV25-1; clone size: .; D gene: TRBD1; J gene: TRBJ1-5; CDR3 protein: CASSEYKGTGENQPQHF; CDR3 DNA: TGTGCCAGCAGTGAATATAAAGGGACAGGGGAAAATCAGCCCCAGCATTTT
V gene: TRBV27; clone size: .; D gene: TRBD1; J gene: TRBJ2-1; CDR3 protein: CASSLTLTGVNEQFF; CDR3 DNA: TGTGCCAGCAGTTTAACCCTGACAGGGGTAAATGAGCAGTTCTTC
V gene: TRBV11-2; clone size: .; D gene: TRBD1; J gene: TRBJ2-3; CDR3 protein: CATRQGFTDTQYF; CDR3 DNA: TGTGCCACCAGACAGGGCTTCACAGATACGCAGTATTTT
V gene: TRBV20-1; clone size: few; D gene: TRBD2; J gene: TRBJ2-7; CDR3 protein: CSAPRTSGSIYEQYF; CDR3 DNA: TGCAGTGCTCCGCGGACTAGCGGGAGTATATACGAGCAGTACTTC
V gene: TRBV9; clone size: .; D gene: TRBD1; J gene: TRBJ1-1; CDR3 protein: CASSAHHNQGVNTEAFF; CDR3 DNA: TGTGCCAGCAGCGCCCACCATAACCAGGGGGTGAACACTGAAGCTTTCTTT
V gene: TRBV15; clone size: few; D gene: .; J gene: TRBJ2-7; CDR3 protein: CATSREPTDEQYF; CDR3 DNA: TGTGCCACCAGCCGAGAGCCCACGGACGAGCAGTACTTC
V gene: TRBV29-1; clone size: many; D gene: .; J gene: TRBJ2-7; CDR3 protein: CSVGHGFGNEQYF; CDR3 DNA: TGCAGCGTTGGGCATGGTTTCGGGAACGAGCAGTACTTC
V gene: TRBV20-1; clone size: .; D gene: .; J gene: TRBJ2-7; CDR3 protein: CSARAGGAMDNEQYF; CDR3 DNA: TGCAGTGCTAGAGCGGGGGGCGCTATGGACAATGAGCAGTACTTC
V gene: TRBV9; clone size: few; D gene: .; J gene: TRBJ2-6; CDR3 protein: CASSVEEISGANVLTF; CDR3 DNA: TGTGCCAGCAGCGTAGAGGAGATCTCTGGGGCCAACGTCCTGACTTTC
V gene: TRBV11-3; clone size: .; D gene: .; J gene: TRBJ2-1; CDR3 protein: CASSLIDNDEQFF; CDR3 DNA: TGTGCCAGCAGCTTAATAGACAACGATGAGCAGTTCTTC
V gene: TRBV9; clone size: few; D gene: TRBD2; J gene: TRBJ2-3; CDR3 protein: CASSRGTSESTDTQYF; CDR3 DNA: TGTGCCAGCAGCCGGGGGACTAGCGAGAGCACAGATACGCAGTATTTT
V gene: TRBV9; clone size: few; D gene: TRBD1; J gene: TRBJ2-3; CDR3 protein: CASSVAGTGGDTQYF; CDR3 DNA: TGTGCCAGCAGCGTAGCGGGGACAGGGGGGGATACGCAGTATTTT
V gene: TRBV7-3; clone size: .; D gene: TRBD1; J gene: TRBJ2-1; CDR3 protein: CASSHGQGYNNEQFF; CDR3 DNA: TGTGCCAGCAGCCATGGACAGGGGTATAACAATGAGCAGTTCTTC
V gene: TRBV28; clone size: few; D gene: TRBD1; J gene: TRBJ2-7; CDR3 protein: CASRNTGGRYEQYF; CDR3 DNA: TGTGCCAGCAGAAATACAGGGGGAAGATACGAGCAGTACTTC
V gene: TRBV7-9; clone size: few; D gene: .; J gene: TRBJ2-7; CDR3 protein: CASSLSLNYNEQYF; CDR3 DNA: TGTGCCAGCAGCTTATCATTAAACTACAATGAGCAGTACTTC
V gene: TRBV10-3; clone size: many; D gene: TRBD1; J gene: TRBJ2-7; CDR3 protein: CAISEQGVEQYF; CDR3 DNA: TGTGCCATCAGTGAACAGGGGGTCGAGCAGTACTTC
V gene: TRBV5-1; clone size: .; D gene: TRBD2; J gene: TRBJ2-5; CDR3 protein: CASSGGAGVETQYF; CDR3 DNA: TGCGCCAGCAGCGGAGGGGCGGGAGTAGAGACCCAGTACTTC
V gene: TRBV29-1; clone size: many; D gene: TRBD2; J gene: TRBJ2-3; CDR3 protein: CSGGTSGMDTQYF; CDR3 DNA: TGCAGCGGAGGGACTAGCGGGATGGATACGCAGTATTTT
V gene: TRBV5-1; clone size: .; D gene: .; J gene: TRBJ1-2; CDR3 protein: CASISNPGGNGYTF; CDR3 DNA: TGCGCCAGCATCTCAAATCCCGGGGGTAATGGCTACACCTTC
V gene: TRBV20-1; clone size: .; D gene: TRBD1; J gene: TRBJ1-5; CDR3 protein: CSARPRDRGVNQPQHF; CDR3 DNA: TGCAGTGCTAGACCCCGGGACAGGGGCGTCAATCAGCCCCAGCATTTT
V gene: TRBV5-1; clone size: .; D gene: .; J gene: TRBJ1-1; CDR3 protein: CASSVRGGRNTEAFF; CDR3 DNA: TGCGCCAGCAGCGTCCGGGGGGGCCGGAACACTGAAGCTTTCTTT
V gene: TRBV18; clone size: few; D gene: .; J gene: TRBJ1-2; CDR3 protein: CASSPLDKGTF; CDR3 DNA: TGTGCCAGCTCACCTCTTGACAAAGGCACCTTC
V gene: TRBV12-3/TRBV12-4; clone size: .; D gene: TRBD1; J gene: TRBJ1-2; CDR3 protein: CASSYPGQPFYGYTF; CDR3 DNA: TGTGCCAGCAGCTATCCGGGACAGCCCTTCTATGGCTACACCTTC
V gene: TRBV4-1; clone size: .; D gene: TRBD2; J gene: TRBJ2-3; CDR3 protein: CASSQGGGASTDTQYF; CDR3 DNA: TGCGCCAGCAGCCAAGGCGGGGGGGCGAGCACAGATACGCAGTATTTT
V gene: TRBV12-3/TRBV12-4; clone size: .; D gene: .; J gene: TRBJ1-2; CDR3 protein: CASSLNRDTYGYTF; CDR3 DNA: TGTGCCAGCAGTTTGAACCGGGACACCTATGGCTACACCTTC
V gene: TRBV20-1; clone size: .; D gene: .; J gene: TRBJ2-1; CDR3 protein: CSARSGPYEQFF; CDR3 DNA: TGCAGTGCTAGGTCCGGTCCCTATGAGCAGTTCTTC
V gene: TRBV3-1; clone size: .; D gene: .; J gene: TRBJ1-2; CDR3 protein: CASSQEKVWSSNYGYTF; CDR3 DNA: TGTGCCAGCAGCCAAGAAAAGGTTTGGAGCTCCAACTATGGCTACACCTTC
V gene: TRBV27; clone size: many; D gene: .; J gene: TRBJ1-2; CDR3 protein: CASSTDRNYGYTF; CDR3 DNA: TGTGCCAGCAGTACCGACAGGAACTATGGCTACACCTTC